This T cell receptor (beta chain) was documented in a study of cytomegalovirus exposure and HLA in healthy donors. Both 60 Vbeta primers and 13 Jbeta primers went into the PCR. Produced via immunoSEQ multiplex PCR; TCRdb's table is partial and in-frame only. The table has approximately 120,000 clones, around 67% seen once; the top ten hold 4.8%. Study conclusions and caveats: Later analysis associated a missense DCLRE1C variant with TCR beta V- and J-gene trimming.

Regarding this clone: Its antigen is currently unknown.

V shed 7 bases and J 6 bases; nucleotides not matched to a gene: 4. This CDR3 has 12 amino acids. The germline CDR1 and CDR2 sequences are GTSNPN and SVGIG (reference sequence). Though probably carrying unrecorded immune exposures, donors were nominally healthy at sampling. The sequenced sample was PBMCs. The J gene is TRBJ2-7, the V gene TRBV30; 12 bases are shared with TRBD1. This receptor was taken from a man aged 55 to 70 in good health and CMV-seropositive. The CDR3, as DNA: TGTGCCTTCCGGGACAGGGGGCGCGAGCAGTACTTC. Translating gives CAFRDRGREQYF.